These T cell receptor beta chains were read from a single sample in a study of blood T cell repertoires in COVID-19. The protocol was immunoSEQ multiplex PCR, while the TCRdb copy is restricted to in-frame clones and leaves out a portion. Counted here are over 90,000 clones, about 91% occurring once; the ten biggest clones make up 3% to 3.5%. Sequencing was carried out using peripheral blood. The receptors originated from a human donor in a cohort sampled during active COVID-19. CDR3s include the opening cysteine and the closing phenylalanine or tryptophan. A D gene is named only where the DNA matches it firmly. Some rows have no size entry. The others give once, few or many, or a class for an expanded clone.

abundance,j_gene,d_gene,v_gene,CDR3nt,CDR3aa
NA,TRBJ2-2,NA,TRBV9,TGTGCCAGCAGCATTCGGACTCGCGAAGAGCTGTTTTTT,CASSIRTREELFF
NA,TRBJ1-1,NA,TRBV5-1,TGCGCCAGCAGCTTGGCAGGGAGGGGAACTGAAGCTTTCTTT,CASSLAGRGTEAFF
NA,TRBJ1-4,NA,TRBV5-1,TGCGCCAGCTCGGAGGGACGGGAGGGGGAAAAACTGTTTTTT,CASSEGREGEKLFF
NA,TRBJ2-1,NA,TRBV7-7,TGTGCCAGCAGCTTGAGGCGGGATCCGTTATATGAGCAGTTCTTC,CASSLRRDPLYEQFF
NA,TRBJ2-2,TRBD2,TRBV6-6,TGTGCCAGCAGTTACTCTGGCGGGGGGCGAACCGGGGAGCTGTTTTTT,CASSYSGGGRTGELFF
NA,TRBJ1-2,NA,TRBV7-8,TGTGCCAGCAGCTTAGTGGCTGGCGGCGGCTACACCTTC,CASSLVAGGGYTF
NA,TRBJ1-4,NA,TRBV28,TGTGCCAGCAGCAAACCAGGGGCAACTAATGAAAAACTGTTTTTT,CASSKPGATNEKLFF
NA,TRBJ2-7,NA,TRBV30,TGTGCCTGGAGGTCAACCGGGACACTCTACGAGCAGTACTTC,CAWRSTGTLYEQYF
NA,TRBJ1-5,NA,TRBV7-2,TGTGCCAGCAGCTTAGAAGGGGCTAATCAGCCCCAGCATTTT,CASSLEGANQPQHF
NA,TRBJ2-1,TRBD2,TRBV7-7,TGTGCCAGCAGCTTAGGTTGGACTAGCGCCGAGGGGAATGAGCAGTTCTTC,CASSLGWTSAEGNEQFF
NA,TRBJ2-7,NA,TRBV5-1,TGCGCCAGCAGCCCACGTATGACAGGTGGGAGCGAGCAGTACTTC,CASSPRMTGGSEQYF
once,TRBJ2-7,TRBD1,TRBV6-6,TGTGCCAGCAGTTCGACAGGGTCCAACGAGCAGTACTTC,CASSSTGSNEQYF
NA,TRBJ2-7,TRBD2,TRBV7-2,TGTGCCAGCAGCTTAGGTCCTAGCGCGGGAGGCTCCTACGAGCAGTACTTC,CASSLGPSAGGSYEQYF
NA,TRBJ2-3,NA,TRBV6-4,TGTGCCAGAACCAATCCCGGGTCCCGCACAGATACGCAGTATTTT,CARTNPGSRTDTQYF
NA,TRBJ2-5,NA,TRBV24-1,TGTGCCACCAGTGACGCGCAGGGGCGAGAGACCCAGTACTTC,CATSDAQGRETQYF
NA,TRBJ2-7,NA,TRBV19,TGTGCCACCAAAGGGGACACCTACTACGAGCAGTACTTC,CATKGDTYYEQYF
NA,TRBJ1-1,NA,TRBV6-5,TGTGCCAGCAGCATAGTCGAGAACACTGAAGCTTTCTTT,CASSIVENTEAFF
NA,TRBJ1-6,NA,TRBV6-6,TGTGCCAGCAGGGAAAGGGGTAATGGGGCGAATTCACCCCTCCACTTT,CASRERGNGANSPLHF
few,TRBJ1-4,TRBD1,TRBV6-2/TRBV6-3,TGTGCCAGCAGTGACAGGGGGCGCCGAGAAAAACTGTTTTTT,CASSDRGRREKLFF
NA,TRBJ2-6,NA,TRBV19,TGTGCCAGTACCCGTTGGGTGACACCTTCTGGGGCCAACGTCCTGACTTTC,CASTRWVTPSGANVLTF
NA,TRBJ2-7,NA,TRBV4-1,TGCGCCAGCAGCCAAGGGGCGATTTCCTACGAGCAGTACTTC,CASSQGAISYEQYF
few,TRBJ2-5,TRBD2,TRBV13,TGTGCCAGCAGCTCCCTAGCGGGGGTGGGAGAGACCCAGTACTTC,CASSSLAGVGETQYF
NA,TRBJ2-1,TRBD2,TRBV4-1,TGCGCCAGCAGCCAGCTACTAGCGGGAGCCTACAATGAGCAGTTCTTC,CASSQLLAGAYNEQFF
NA,TRBJ2-3,NA,TRBV10-2,TGCGCCAGCAGACCCGGGGGACCTGCAGATACGCAGTATTTT,CASRPGGPADTQYF
few,TRBJ2-7,TRBD2,TRBV6-1,TGTGCCAGCAGTGAATTTATGGGACTAAAGGAGCAGTACTTC,CASSEFMGLKEQYF
NA,TRBJ2-5,TRBD2,TRBV19,TGTGCCAGTAGTATGCTAGCGGGGCGCCAAGAGACCCAGTACTTC,CASSMLAGRQETQYF
NA,TRBJ2-1,NA,TRBV19,TGTGCCAGTAGTCCCAGGTGGAATGAGCAGTTCTTC,CASSPRWNEQFF
NA,TRBJ1-1,TRBD1,TRBV4-2,TGTGCCAGCAGCCAAGGGACAGGGGCGACTGAAGCTTTCTTT,CASSQGTGATEAFF
NA,TRBJ2-3,TRBD2,TRBV4-2,TGTGCCAGCAGCCATTCTGTGACTAGCGGGAGTAGAGATACGCAGTATTTT,CASSHSVTSGSRDTQYF
few,TRBJ2-5,TRBD1,TRBV11-2,TGTGCCAGCACCCTTACAGGGGCTTTCCAAGAGACCCAGTACTTC,CASTLTGAFQETQYF
NA,TRBJ2-3,TRBD1,TRBV11-3,TGTGCCAGCAGCTTAGGGACAGGGACCACAGATACGCAGTATTTT,CASSLGTGTTDTQYF
NA,TRBJ2-1,TRBD2,TRBV4-3,TGCGCCAGCAGCCAAGAAAAAACCACTAGCGGGAGGGATGAGCAGTTCTTC,CASSQEKTTSGRDEQFF
NA,TRBJ1-2,TRBD1,TRBV3-1/TRBV3-2,TGTGCCAGCAGTCCTCCTCAGGGGGCGCGGGATGGCTACACCTTC,CASSPPQGARDGYTF
NA,TRBJ1-2,NA,TRBV9,TGTGCCAGCAGCGCCTATCTGACAGCCTATGGCTACACCTTC,CASSAYLTAYGYTF
once,TRBJ2-2,NA,TRBV18,TGTGCCAGCTCACCAAAAGTTAGCGGGGAGCTGTTTTTT,CASSPKVSGELFF
NA,TRBJ1-1,TRBD1,TRBV19,TGTGCCAGTAGTATTGCAGGGGGTCTGAGCACTGAAGCTTTCTTT,CASSIAGGLSTEAFF
NA,TRBJ1-5,NA,TRBV5-1,TGCGCCAGCAGCCCGGGAGGGATCCATAGCAATCAGCCCCAGCATTTT,CASSPGGIHSNQPQHF
NA,TRBJ2-3,TRBD1,TRBV4-2,TGTGCCAGCAGCCAAGATCCAGGGACAGCGCAGTATTTT,CASSQDPGTAQYF
NA,TRBJ1-2,TRBD1,TRBV7-9,TGTGCCAGCAGCCGGGACAGGGGATATGGCTACACCTTC,CASSRDRGYGYTF
NA,TRBJ2-5,NA,TRBV11-2,TGTGCCAGCAGCTTAGTATATGGGGGGTCGGGGGAGACCCAGTACTTC,CASSLVYGGSGETQYF
NA,TRBJ2-7,NA,TRBV18,TGTGCCAGCTCACCTCAGGGTCCCCAATACGAGCAGTACTTC,CASSPQGPQYEQYF
NA,TRBJ1-2,NA,TRBV14,TGTGCCAGCAGCCTCAGCAGGGTCGGCTATGGCTACACCTTC,CASSLSRVGYGYTF
NA,TRBJ2-5,TRBD2,TRBV9,TGTGCCAGCAGCGTAGTGGGACTAGCTTCAGAGACCCAGTACTTC,CASSVVGLASETQYF
NA,TRBJ1-6,NA,TRBV2,TGTGCCAGCAGCGCAAACTTTAACCCAGGCTCCTATAATTCACCCCTCCACTTT,CASSANFNPGSYNSPLHF
NA,TRBJ1-5,NA,TRBV10-2,TGCGCCAGCACCCTAGGATACAATCAGCCCCAGCATTTT,CASTLGYNQPQHF
NA,TRBJ1-5,NA,TRBV19,TGTGCCAGCTCCCCAGGTATTAATCAGCCCCAGCATTTT,CASSPGINQPQHF
NA,TRBJ2-7,TRBD1,TRBV28,TGTGCCACCATGGTACAGGGGGCCTCCTACGAGCAGTACTTC,CATMVQGASYEQYF
NA,TRBJ1-2,TRBD1,TRBV5-1,TGCGCCAGCAGCTTGGAGACAGGGTACTATGGCTACACCTTC,CASSLETGYYGYTF
NA,TRBJ2-5,NA,TRBV28,TGTGCCATCCGGGACACGGGGGGTTGGGAGACCCAGTACTTC,CAIRDTGGWETQYF
NA,TRBJ1-1,TRBD1,TRBV18,TGTGCCAGCTCACTAACCGGGACAGGGGGCGAGAACACTGAAGCTTTCTTT,CASSLTGTGGENTEAFF
NA,TRBJ2-5,TRBD2,TRBV2,TGTGCCAGCAGCGCTACTAGCGGGGCCCAAGAGACCCAGTACTTC,CASSATSGAQETQYF
NA,TRBJ1-2,NA,TRBV12-3/TRBV12-4,TGTGCCAGCAGTTTAGTATGGAGGGACGGCTACACCTTC,CASSLVWRDGYTF
NA,TRBJ2-3,TRBD2,TRBV2,TGTGCCAGCAGTCTCCGACTAGCGGGAGGTCCCACAGATACGCAGTATTTT,CASSLRLAGGPTDTQYF
once,TRBJ2-7,NA,TRBV5-4,TGTGCCAGCAGCTCCAGTTCGGGATGGGGAGGCTACGAGCAGTACTTC,CASSSSSGWGGYEQYF
NA,TRBJ1-1,NA,TRBV4-1,TGCGCCAGCAGCCCGAGTCACACTGAAGCTTTCTTT,CASSPSHTEAFF
NA,TRBJ2-2,TRBD2,TRBV3-1/TRBV3-2,TGTGCCAGCAGCCAAGCCCGGGACTCCGGGAGGGGCGGGGAGCTGTTTTTT,CASSQARDSGRGGELFF
NA,TRBJ1-5,TRBD1,TRBV19,TGTGCCAGTAAGACTCACAGGGGGGTCGATTATAGCAATCAGCCCCAGCATTTT,CASKTHRGVDYSNQPQHF